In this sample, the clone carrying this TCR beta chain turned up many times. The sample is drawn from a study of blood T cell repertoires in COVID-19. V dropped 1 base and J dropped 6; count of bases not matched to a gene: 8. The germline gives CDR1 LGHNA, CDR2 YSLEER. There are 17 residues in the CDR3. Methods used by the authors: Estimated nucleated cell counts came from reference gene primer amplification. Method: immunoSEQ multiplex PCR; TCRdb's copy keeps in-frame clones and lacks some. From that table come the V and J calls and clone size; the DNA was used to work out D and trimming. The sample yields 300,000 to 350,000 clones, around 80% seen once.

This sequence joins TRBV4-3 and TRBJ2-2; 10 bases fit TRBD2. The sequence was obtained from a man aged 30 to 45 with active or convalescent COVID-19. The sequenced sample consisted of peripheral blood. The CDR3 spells CASSQVPSGGRSGELFF. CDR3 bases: TGCGCCAGCAGCCAAGTGCCTAGCGGGGGCCGATCCGGGGAGCTGTTTTTT.